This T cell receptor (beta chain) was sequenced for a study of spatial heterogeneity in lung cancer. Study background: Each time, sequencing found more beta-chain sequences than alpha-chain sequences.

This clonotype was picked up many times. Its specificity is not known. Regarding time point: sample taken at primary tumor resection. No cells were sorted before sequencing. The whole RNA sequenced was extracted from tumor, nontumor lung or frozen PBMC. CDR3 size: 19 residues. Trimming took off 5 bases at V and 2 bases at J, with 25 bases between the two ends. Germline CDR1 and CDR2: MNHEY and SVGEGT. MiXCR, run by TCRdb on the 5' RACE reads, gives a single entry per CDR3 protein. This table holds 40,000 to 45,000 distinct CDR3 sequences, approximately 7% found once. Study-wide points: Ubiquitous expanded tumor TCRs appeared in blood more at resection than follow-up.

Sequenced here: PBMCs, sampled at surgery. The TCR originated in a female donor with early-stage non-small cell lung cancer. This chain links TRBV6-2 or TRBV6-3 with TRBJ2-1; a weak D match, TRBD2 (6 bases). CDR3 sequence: CASSEHLFVISGAYNEQFF. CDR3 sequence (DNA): TGTGCCAGCAGTGAGCACCTTTTTGTTATTAGCGGAGCCTACAATGAGCAGTTCTTC.